Following are 20 T cell receptor beta chains from one sample sequenced in a study of T cell repertoires in cytomegalovirus infection. MiXCR, run by TCRdb on the reads, gives a single entry per CDR3 protein. The sample lists 750,000 to 900,000 distinct CDR3 sequences; 25% to 30% were seen once. For these receptors, no antigen is known. Sequencing was performed on cultured CD8+ T cells from PBMCs, taken from culture after CMV antigen stimulation. These receptors all come from a human donor in good health (CMV status not recorded). Some clones in this sample may be carry-over from other donors' samples.

This clonotype occurred many times. CDR3 region: CASSLAPAGSTGELFF. The CDR3 DNA sequence: TGTGCCAGCAGCTTAGCGCCCGCAGGTTCCACCGGGGAGCTGTTTTTT. J is TRBJ2-2 and V is TRBV7-2, with D unresolved. The CDR3 has 16 residues. From germline, CDR1 is SGHTA and CDR2 FQGNSA. V was clipped by 0 bases and J by 4 bases, with 12 bases between them. Full variable domain (rest looked up from reference TRBV7-2 and TRBJ2-2): GAGVSQSPSNKVTEKGKDVELRCDPISGHTALYWYRQSLGQGLEFLIYFQGNSAPDKSGLPSDRFSAERTGGSVSTLTIQRTQQEDSAVYLCASSLAPAGSTGELFFGEGSRLTVL.

The genes are TRBV19 and TRBJ2-3; D is perhaps TRBD2 (6 bases). This CDR3 has 15 amino acids. Between the trimmed V and J ends, which lost 7 bases and 0 bases, there was a span of 14 bases. Germline V gives CDR1 LNHDA, CDR2 SQIVND (reference sequence). CDR3 nucleotide sequence: TGTGCCAGTACCGACGGAGGGAGGAGCACAGATACGCAGTATTTT. This sequence encodes CASTDGGRSTDTQYF.

This clonotype was detected only once. The chain is built from TRBV6-1 and TRBJ2-1; D is tentatively TRBD1 or TRBD2 (7 bases each). CDR1 and CDR2 (germline): MNHNS, SASEGT. This CDR3 region has 15 residues. V dropped 5 bases and J dropped 5 bases, with 16 bases sitting between them. The CDR3: CASSYMGGGHNEQFF. CDR3 nucleotide sequence: TGTGCCAGCAGTTACATGGGAGGGGGCCACAATGAGCAGTTCTTC.

This chain links TRBV7-6 with TRBJ2-3; possible D gene TRBD1, 6 bases. Trimming removed 5 bases at V and 4 bases at J, with 13 bases between. CDR1 SGHVS and CDR2 FNYEAQ come from the germline V gene. The CDR3 is 14 amino acids. CDR3 nucleotides: TGTGCCAGCAGCAAGGCAGGGGCCCCAGATACGCAGTATTTT. Translating gives CASSKAGAPDTQYF.

CDR3 amino acids: CASLTASYGYTF. In DNA, the CDR3 is TGTGCCAGTCTTACGGCAAGCTATGGCTACACCTTC. V gene TRBV19 combines with J gene TRBJ1-2; no firm D call. The germline V and J ends were trimmed by 8 bases and 4 bases, with 11 bases remaining between them. Germline lookup yields CDR1 LNHDA and CDR2 SQIVND (reference sequence). This CDR3 region has 12 residues.

A few counts support this clonotype. This chain connects TRBV7-9 to TRBJ1-1, with 9 bases lining up with TRBD1. V shed 5 bases, J shed 3 bases, and the junction held 13 bases outside the gene matches. CDR1 and CDR2 from the germline V gene are SEHNR and FQNEAQ (reference sequence). CDR3 size: 17 residues. The CDR3 nucleotides are TGTGCCAGCAGCCCTAAAGCGGGAACAGGGGGCTACACTGAAGCTTTCTTT. Residues: CASSPKAGTGGYTEAFF.

This clonotype was observed a few times. The rearrangement links TRBV7-9 to TRBJ1-6; D not resolved. The germline CDR1 and CDR2 sequences are SEHNR and FQNEAQ (reference sequence). The CDR3 totals 12 residues. V dropped 7 bases and J dropped 7 bases, with 8 bases sitting between them. The CDR3 DNA sequence: TGTGCCAGCAACTGGCGGAATTCACCCCTCCACTTT. The encoded protein is CASNWRNSPLHF. The variable domain in full, completed from reference TRBV7-9 and TRBJ1-6, reads DTGVSQNPRHKITKRGQNVTFRCDPISEHNRLYWYRQTLGQGPEFLTYFQNEAQLEKSRLLSDRFSAERPKGSFSTLEIQRTEQGDSAMYLCASNWRNSPLHFGNGTRLTVT.

This clonotype has more than one count but fewer than ten. The chain combines TRBV7-6 with TRBJ2-3; TRBD1 or TRBD2 may be the D gene (5 bases each). Deletions cut 4 bases from V and 7 bases from J, with 9 bases between. This CDR3 has 12 residues. Germline V gives CDR1 SGHVS, CDR2 FNYEAQ. In DNA form, the CDR3 reads TGTGCCAGCAGCTCCGAGGGGTATACGCAGTATTTT. Translation gives CASSSEGYTQYF.

This clonotype showed up just once. This rearrangement joins TRBV11-3 to TRBJ1-1; D might be TRBD1 (5 bases). Trimming pared 6 bases from V and 0 bases from J, leaving 11 bases between. Germline V CDR1 and CDR2: SGHNT, YENEEA. The CDR3 consists of 14 residues. DNA of the CDR3: TGTGCCAGCAGTGCCCTGGGGGTGAACACTGAAGCTTTCTTT. Residues: CASSALGVNTEAFF.

This clonotype came up many times. V gene TRBV7-9 combines with J gene TRBJ2-5; TRBD2 matches 12 bases. The CDR3 sequence is 15 residues long. Looked up from germline, CDR1 is SEHNR and CDR2 is FQNEAQ (reference sequence). Losses at the gene ends were 5 bases for V and 5 bases for J; bases not matched to a gene: 6. CDR3 nucleotides: TGTGCCAGCAGCCCTAGCGGGGGGGCCAGGGAGACCCAGTACTTC. This encodes CASSPSGGARETQYF. Looking up the rest from reference TRBV7-9 and TRBJ2-5 gives the full variable domain: DTGVSQNPRHKITKRGQNVTFRCDPISEHNRLYWYRQTLGQGPEFLTYFQNEAQLEKSRLLSDRFSAERPKGSFSTLEIQRTEQGDSAMYLCASSPSGGARETQYFGPGTRLLVL.

The rearrangement links TRBV7-9 to TRBJ1-2; D not certain. V lost 1 base and J 4 bases, leaving 10 bases between the germline ends. This CDR3 contains 14 residues. Per the germline V gene, CDR1 is SEHNR and CDR2 is FQNEAQ (reference sequence). For the CDR3, the DNA is TGTGCCAGCAGCTTAGGTTCTTCTGGCTATGGCTACACCTTC. Translation: CASSLGSSGYGYTF.

This clonotype was seen ten or more times. The V call is TRBV7-8, the J call TRBJ1-5, with a possible D match to TRBD1 (5 bases). Per the germline V gene, CDR1 is SGHVS and CDR2 is FQNEAQ. The CDR3 has 15 residues. V was clipped by 6 bases and J by 0 bases, with 12 bases between them. The DNA of the CDR3 is TGTGCCAGCAGTATGCAGGGTTATAGCAATCAGCCCCAGCATTTT. Translated, it gives CASSMQGYSNQPQHF.

The chain joins TRBV6-1 to TRBJ1-5; tentatively, D is TRBD1 (5 bases). Germline V gene lookup returns CDR1 MNHNS and CDR2 SASEGT. The CDR3 runs to 15 residues. Trimming cost V 8 bases and J 0 bases, with 14 bases left between them. In DNA, the CDR3 is TGTGCCAGCGGGGAGGGGAACTATAGCAATCAGCCCCAGCATTTT. The encoded protein is CASGEGNYSNQPQHF.

The sample holds a few counts of this clonotype. V is TRBV12-3 or TRBV12-4 and J is TRBJ1-5, with D tentatively TRBD1 (6 bases). V lost 1 base to trimming and J lost 3 bases, with 10 bases between them. The CDR3 has 15 amino acids. The CDR3 DNA reads as TGTGCCAGCAGTTTAGAGACAGGTTACAATCAGCCCCAGCATTTT. It encodes CASSLETGYNQPQHF.

This clonotype was seen ten or more times. The rearrangement uses TRBV7-6 and TRBJ1-1; a possible D gene is TRBD1 (5 bases). The CDR3 consists of 15 residues. CDR1 and CDR2 (germline): SGHVS, FNYEAQ. Trimming cost V 4 bases and J 0 bases, with 12 bases left between them. The CDR3 reads CASSSTTAVNTEAFF. As DNA, the CDR3 is TGTGCCAGCAGCTCTACGACAGCTGTGAACACTGAAGCTTTCTTT.

The V call is TRBV6-1, the J call TRBJ2-5; 7 positions agree with TRBD2. V lost 5 bases and J lost 2; bases outside the gene matches: 5. Germline values: CDR1 MNHNS, CDR2 SASEGT. The CDR3 is 14 amino acids. For the CDR3, the DNA is TGTGCCAGCAGTTTATCGGGACTACAAGAGACCCAGTACTTC. Amino acid sequence: CASSLSGLQETQYF.

This clonotype was detected only a few times. V usage is TRBV11-3 and J usage is TRBJ1-1; D gene ambiguous. The CDR3 sequence is 13 residues long. Germline V gene sequence: CDR1 SGHNT, CDR2 YENEEA. Trimming took off 5 bases at V and 1 base at J, with 8 bases between the two ends. Here the CDR3 DNA reads TGTGCCAGCAGCCACAAACAGAACACTGAAGCTTTCTTT. Translated, it gives CASSHKQNTEAFF.

CDR3 bases: TGTGCCAGCAGCACCGATAGGATCCGCACAGATACGCAGTATTTT. Translating it yields CASSTDRIRTDTQYF. The chain carries TRBV6-2 or TRBV6-3 and TRBJ2-3; D is unclear. The CDR3 runs to 15 residues. CDR1 is MNHEY, CDR2 SVGEGT, per germline. V lost 6 bases and J lost 1, with 14 bases in between.

V is TRBV9 and J is TRBJ2-3; TRBD1 matches at 10 bases. Trimming cost V 2 bases and J 6 bases; bases outside gene matches: 12. This CDR3 region has 17 residues. Germline CDR1 and CDR2: SGDLS and YYNGEE. The CDR3 loop reads CASSVQVRDRGKDTQYF. CDR3 bases: TGTGCCAGCAGCGTCCAGGTCCGGGACAGGGGTAAGGATACGCAGTATTTT.

The chain has TRBV2 and TRBJ2-3, with 7 bases that match TRBD1. The V gene end was trimmed by 6 bases and the J gene end by 0 bases; junction bases not matched to a gene: 6. Germline V gene sequence: CDR1 SNHLY, CDR2 FYNNEI. This CDR3 is built from 15 residues. CDR3 sequence (DNA): TGTGCCAGCAGAGAGAGGGGGCTTAGCACAGATACGCAGTATTTT. It is translated as CASRERGLSTDTQYF.